Presented here are 22 T cell receptor beta chains from one specimen sequenced in a study of cytomegalovirus exposure and HLA in healthy donors. PCR employed 60 Vbeta and 13 Jbeta primers. Produced via immunoSEQ multiplex PCR; TCRdb's table is partial and in-frame only. The sample includes around 78,000 clones, over 60% of them seen just once. Sequencing used PBMCs. These receptor sequences come from a woman in her forties in good health and CMV-seropositive.

The chain links TRBV10-3 to TRBJ2-1; 9 bases align to TRBD1. The CDR3 is 14 amino acids. CDR1 and CDR2 (germline): ENHRY, SYGVKD. Trimming cost V 7 bases and J 2 bases; bases outside gene matches: 3. CDR3 coding DNA: TGTGCCATCAACGGACAGGGGACCTACAATGAGCAGTTCTTC. Its translation is CAINGQGTYNEQFF.

This clone was found a few times. The V gene is TRBV2, the J gene TRBJ1-5; 7 bases map to TRBD1. Germline CDR1 reads SNHLY; CDR2 reads FYNNEI. The V segment lost 6 bases and the J segment 5 bases; nucleotides outside the gene matches: 4. This CDR3 contains 13 residues. In nucleotides, the CDR3 is TGTGCCAGCAGGGGGGACAGTTATCAGCCCCAGCATTTT. It translates to CASRGDSYQPQHF.

This sequence joins TRBV5-1 and TRBJ2-3, with 7 bases matching TRBD1. CDR1 is SGHRS, CDR2 YFSETQ, per germline. V lost 4 bases to trimming and J lost 2 bases; unmatched junction nucleotides: 4. The CDR3 contains 14 residues. This CDR3 is CASSPGQATDTQYF. The CDR3 DNA is TGCGCCAGCAGCCCCGGACAGGCCACAGATACGCAGTATTTT. The variable domain in full, with the rest retrieved from reference TRBV5-1 and TRBJ2-3, is KAGVTQTPRYLIKTRGQQVTLSCSPISGHRSVSWYQQTPGQGLQFLFEYFSETQRNKGNFPGRFSGRQFSNSRSEMNVSTLELGDSALYLCASSPGQATDTQYFGPGTRLTVL.

The rearrangement joins TRBV5-4 to TRBJ2-7, with TRBD2 matching over 9 bases. V was pared by 2 bases and J by 7 bases, with 7 bases of the junction left unmatched. CDR3 length: 14 amino acids. Germline CDR1 and CDR2: SGHNT and YYREEE (reference sequence). The CDR3 here is CASSFYAGGGEQYF. For the CDR3, the DNA is TGTGCCAGCAGCTTTTACGCGGGGGGGGGTGAGCAGTACTTC.

The gene calls are TRBV6-6 and TRBJ1-4; D not certain. Germline CDR1 MNHNY, CDR2 SVGAGI (reference sequence). This CDR3 spans 15 amino acids. Trimming removed 5 bases from V and 0 bases from J, with 10 bases in between. CDR3 nucleotide sequence: TGTGCCAGCAGTGTGAGAAGAACAACTAATGAAAAACTGTTTTTT. Translated: CASSVRRTTNEKLFF.

CDR3 region: CASTQAGTAGGNTIYF. CDR3 sequence (DNA): TGCGCCAGCACCCAAGCAGGGACAGCCGGAGGCAACACCATATATTTT. The chain recombines TRBV5-1 with TRBJ1-3; 7 positions agree with TRBD1. Trimming at V came to 6 bases and at J to 7 bases, leaving 16 bases not matched to a gene. This CDR3 has 16 amino acids. CDR1 and CDR2 from the germline V gene are SGHRS and YFSETQ.

The count of this clone is one. V is TRBV6-6 and J is TRBJ1-1; D is ambiguous. This CDR3 region has 11 residues. Between the trimmed V and J ends, which lost 6 bases and 1 base, there was a span of 3 bases. Per germline, CDR1 MNHNY and CDR2 SVGAGI (reference sequence). CDR3 nucleotides: TGTGCCAGCAGCCGGAACACTGAAGCTTTCTTT. Residues: CASSRNTEAFF.

The J gene is TRBJ2-6, the V gene TRBV6-6, with D perhaps TRBD2 (6 bases). Germline V gene sequence: CDR1 MNHNY, CDR2 SVGAGI (reference sequence). The CDR3 spans 14 residues. The germline V and J ends were trimmed by 8 bases and 1 base, with 9 bases remaining between them. CDR3 sequence reads: CASQRASGANVLTF. CDR3 bases: TGTGCCAGCCAGCGGGCGTCTGGGGCCAACGTCCTGACTTTC.

This chain joins TRBV14 and TRBJ2-1; D remains ambiguous. The germline V and J ends were trimmed by 4 bases and 3 bases, with 16 bases remaining between them. This CDR3 spans 16 amino acids. In germline, CDR1 is SGHDN, CDR2 FVKESK. CDR3 sequence: CASSLYGGNLYNEQFF. The DNA of the CDR3 is TGTGCCAGCAGCCTTTATGGCGGAAACCTCTACAATGAGCAGTTCTTC. Based on the CDR3 plus reference TRBV14 and TRBJ2-1, the full variable domain is EAGVTQFPSHSVIEKGQTVTLRCDPISGHDNLYWYRRVMGKEIKFLLHFVKESKQDESGMPNNRFLAERTGGTYSTLKVQPAELEDSGVYFCASSLYGGNLYNEQFFGPGTRLTVL.

The CDR3 bases are TGCGCCAGCAGCTCACAGGGGAACGAGCAGTACTTC. It specifies CASSSQGNEQYF. The chain links TRBV5-1 to TRBJ2-7; 7 bases are shared with TRBD1. Germline V CDR1 and CDR2: SGHRS, YFSETQ. The CDR3 runs to 12 residues. V lost 3 bases and J lost 5; bases outside the gene matches: 2. Looking up the rest from reference TRBV5-1 and TRBJ2-7 gives the full variable domain: KAGVTQTPRYLIKTRGQQVTLSCSPISGHRSVSWYQQTPGQGLQFLFEYFSETQRNKGNFPGRFSGRQFSNSRSEMNVSTLELGDSALYLCASSSQGNEQYFGPGTRLTVT.

This chain uses TRBV29-1 with TRBJ1-2; 8 bases line up with TRBD1. This CDR3 is 12 amino acids long. V shed 2 bases and J 8 bases; nucleotides not matched to a gene: 4. Germline assignment: CDR1 SQVTM and CDR2 ANQGSEA. The CDR3 is CSVEQGARGYTF. CDR3 nucleotides: TGCAGCGTTGAACAGGGGGCGCGGGGCTACACCTTC.

The chain has TRBV6-1 and TRBJ2-7; possibly TRBD2 for D (5 bases). This CDR3 region has 15 residues. The germline gives CDR1 MNHNS, CDR2 SASEGT. The ends were cut back, 1 base at V and 4 bases at J, with 14 bases in the middle. The CDR3 loop is CASSEGPGTTYEQYF. CDR3 nucleotide sequence: TGTGCCAGCAGTGAAGGGCCGGGAACCACATACGAGCAGTACTTC.

The gene calls are TRBV7-2 and TRBJ2-5; a weak D match, TRBD1 (5 bases). V was trimmed by 7 bases and J by 1 base, leaving 10 bases between them. Per the germline V gene, CDR1 is SGHTA and CDR2 is FQGNSA. The CDR3 is made up of 13 amino acids. The CDR3, as DNA: TGTGCCAGCACCGCGGACATCCAAGAGACCCAGTACTTC. Translation gives CASTADIQETQYF.

The rearrangement uses TRBV4-3 and TRBJ1-1, with D perhaps TRBD1 (5 bases). The germline V gene has CDR1 LGHNA and CDR2 YSLEER. V lost 4 bases and J lost 0, with 9 bases in between. The CDR3 totals 14 residues. The CDR3 sequence: CASSLDSMNTEAFF. The CDR3 DNA follows: TGCGCCAGCAGCCTCGACAGTATGAACACTGAAGCTTTCTTT.

The chain joins TRBV18 to TRBJ2-3, with D perhaps TRBD1 (6 bases). The CDR3 runs 17 residues. Germline V CDR1 and CDR2: KGHSH, LQKENI. V was trimmed by 3 bases and J by 2 bases, leaving 18 bases between them. The CDR3 sequence is CASSPPYSGEPTDTQYF. CDR3 DNA sequence: TGTGCCAGCTCACCCCCGTATTCAGGGGAGCCCACAGATACGCAGTATTTT.

The chain employs TRBV28 and TRBJ1-1, with D tentatively TRBD1 (5 bases). CDR1 is MDHEN and CDR2 is SYDVKM in the germline V gene. The CDR3 runs 15 residues. Trimming pared 7 bases from V and 0 bases from J, leaving 15 bases between. The CDR3 sequence is CASIPPGFMNTEAFF. DNA of the CDR3: TGTGCCAGCATTCCACCAGGGTTCATGAACACTGAAGCTTTCTTT.

A single count supports this clone. The J gene is TRBJ1-5, the V gene TRBV19; 9 bases align to TRBD1. Germline assignment: CDR1 LNHDA and CDR2 SQIVND (reference sequence). This CDR3 contains 15 residues. The V gene end was trimmed by 5 bases and the J gene end by 4 bases; junction bases not matched to a gene: 6. The CDR3 DNA sequence: TGTGCCAGTAGTTACGACAGGGGGTGGAATCAGCCCCAGCATTTT. Translation gives CASSYDRGWNQPQHF.

This clone was counted only a few times. The J gene is TRBJ1-3, the V gene TRBV5-1; the match to TRBD1 covers 9 bases. V lost 4 bases and J lost 3; bases outside the gene matches: 5. CDR1 is SGHRS, CDR2 YFSETQ, per germline. The CDR3 has 15 amino acids. CDR3 sequence: CASSPGTGFGNTIYF. The DNA of the CDR3 is TGCGCCAGCAGCCCAGGGACAGGGTTTGGAAACACCATATATTTT.

The genes are TRBV19 and TRBJ2-1; maybe TRBD2 (6 bases). With 3 bases removed from V and 4 bases from J, the gap between germline ends came to 13 bases. The CDR3 is 15 amino acids. Germline CDR1 LNHDA, CDR2 SQIVND (reference sequence). This CDR3 is CASSIRTTAYNEQFF. The CDR3 nucleotides are TGTGCCAGTAGTATCCGGACTACAGCATACAATGAGCAGTTCTTC.

This clone appeared once. CDR3 coding DNA: TGTGCCATCAGTCAAGGGCAGGGGGCGAGTGGCTACACCTTC. Its protein is CAISQGQGASGYTF. The chain joins TRBV10-3 to TRBJ1-2; TRBD1 aligns across 8 bases. V shed 5 bases and J 7 bases; nucleotides not matched to a gene: 9. This CDR3 has 14 amino acids. Germline-derived CDR1 and CDR2 are ENHRY and SYGVKD.

The J gene is TRBJ1-2, the V gene TRBV7-9, with TRBD1 identical over 9 bases. The CDR3 runs 12 residues. Germline-derived CDR1 and CDR2 are SEHNR and FQNEAQ (reference sequence). Trimming cost V 1 base and J 12 bases; bases outside gene matches: 3. In DNA form, the CDR3 reads TGTGCCAGCAGCTTAGGGACAGGGGTTAACACCTTC. Translating gives CASSLGTGVNTF.

To note about this clone: The germline gene is not matched at one end of the junction; a read error may be the cause. The chain recombines TRBV27 with TRBJ1-2; D possibly corresponds to TRBD1 (5 bases). Per germline, CDR1 MNHEY and CDR2 SMNVEV (reference sequence). This CDR3 comprises 11 residues. The CDR3 sequence is CASGRDWGRFF. CDR3 DNA: TGTGCCAGCGGGAGGGACTGGGGACGTTTCTTC.